The clone carrying this T cell receptor beta chain came up a few times. This sample was included in a study of T cell repertoires in cytomegalovirus infection. Each CDR3 protein is one row after TCRdb ran MiXCR on the reads. The sample holds 65,000 to 95,000 distinct CDR3 sequences, 3% to 4.5% seen once. Germline V gene data show CDR1 as SGHAT and CDR2 as FQNNGV. The CDR3 loop spans 15 amino acids. V lost 1 base and J lost 7, with 16 bases in between. The sequenced material came from PBMCs. The sequence was obtained from a human donor in good health (CMV status not recorded). Some clones in this sample may be carry-over from other donors' samples. The chain links TRBV11-2 to TRBJ1-2; D is unresolved. CDR3 in amino acids: CASSLVPLGTFGYTF. Here the CDR3 DNA reads TGTGCCAGCAGCTTAGTCCCCCTCGGAACTTTTGGCTACACCTTC.